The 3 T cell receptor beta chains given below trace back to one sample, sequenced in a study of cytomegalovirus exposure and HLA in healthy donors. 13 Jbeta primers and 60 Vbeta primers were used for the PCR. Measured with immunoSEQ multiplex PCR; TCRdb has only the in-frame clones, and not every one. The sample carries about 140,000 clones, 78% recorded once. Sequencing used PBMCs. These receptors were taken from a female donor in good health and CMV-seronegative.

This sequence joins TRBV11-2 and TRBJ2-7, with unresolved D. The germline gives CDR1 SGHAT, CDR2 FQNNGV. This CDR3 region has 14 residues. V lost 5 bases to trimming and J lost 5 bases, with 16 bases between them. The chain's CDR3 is CASSLYLGLNEQYF. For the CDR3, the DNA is TGTGCCAGCAGCCTCTACCTAGGTTTGAACGAGCAGTACTTC.

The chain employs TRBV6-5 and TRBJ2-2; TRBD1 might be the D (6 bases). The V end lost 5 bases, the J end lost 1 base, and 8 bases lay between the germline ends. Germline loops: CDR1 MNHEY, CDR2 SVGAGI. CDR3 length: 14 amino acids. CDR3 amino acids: CASSTGRNTGELFF. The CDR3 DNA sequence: TGTGCCAGCAGTACAGGGCGGAACACCGGGGAGCTGTTTTTT.

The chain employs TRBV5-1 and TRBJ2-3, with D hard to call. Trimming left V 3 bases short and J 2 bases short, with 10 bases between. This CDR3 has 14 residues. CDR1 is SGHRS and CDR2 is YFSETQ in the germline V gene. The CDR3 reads CASSSTAATDTQYF. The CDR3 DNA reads TGCGCCAGCAGCTCAACAGCAGCCACAGATACGCAGTATTTT.